The clone carrying this T cell receptor (beta chain) came up many times. Its antigen is unidentified. The sample belongs to a study of regulatory T cells in long-lasting Graves disease. Overall study results and limits: Graves' patients with persistent disease showed TCR diversity lower than patients newly diagnosed. Newly diagnosed disease favored TRBV20-1 and TRBJ2-1 over persistent disease.

From germline, CDR1 is DFQATT and CDR2 SNEGSKA (reference sequence). With V trimmed by 5 bases and J by 10 bases, 10 bases remained unmatched. This CDR3 is 13 amino acids long. Stated time point: newly diagnosed GD, antithyroid drugs for less than 3 months. The authors made the TCR library using RNA they extracted from PBMCs. The authors built TCR beta libraries using iRepertoire HTBI primers and Arm-PCR of CDR3 regions. TCRdb itself ran the multiplex PCR reads through MiXCR, one entry per CDR3 protein. Of roughly 530,000 distinct CDR3 sequences in the sample, about 16% were seen once. This sample also belongs to another study, concerning T cells in Graves' hyperthyroidism and ophthalmopathy. That work states: Each diagnosis drew on symptoms, thyroxine, TRAb, thyroid ultrasound and orbital computed tomography findings. TCR CDR3 regions were first amplified by RT-PCR with HTBI primers.

The source of this sequence is a woman aged 35-65 years with Graves disease. Sample: peripheral blood mononuclear cells (PBMCs), taken at new diagnosis, from a patient treated with antithyroid drugs. This chain joins TRBV20-1 and TRBJ2-1; 8 nucleotides line up with TRBD2. The CDR3 loop is CSAAGTSTIEQFF. CDR3 DNA sequence: TGCAGTGCTGCCGGGACTAGTACAATCGAGCAGTTCTTC.